This T cell receptor beta chain came from a study of CD8+ T cells in alopecia areata. Study-level information: Treated patients were scored for severity by percent of scalp affected.

Overall study findings and caveats: Sequenced scalp T cells also include alphabeta T cells resident in normal skin.

Extracted RNA was reverse transcribed, and the resulting cDNA served as sequencing template. Some clones are missing from TCRdb's copy, which holds only in-frame ones; the method was immunoSEQ multiplex PCR. The sample shows a few hundred thousand clones, under 70% of them seen only once. The sample's treatment: oral pan-JAK inhibitor, 5-10 mg twice daily. Peripheral blood, together with lesional scalp punch biopsies, was collected from alopecia areata patients. Regarding this clone: Its matching antigen is unknown.

The germline CDR1 and CDR2 sequences are LGHNA and YSLEER. This CDR3 has 15 residues. V was pared by 1 base and J by 4 bases, with 13 bases between. The sample was CD4+ T cells sorted from blood, taken between weeks 43 and 45, from a patient treated with tofacitinib. The rearrangement uses TRBV4-3 and TRBJ1-2, with D maybe TRBD1 (5 bases). The receptor was derived from a human donor with alopecia areata. DNA of the CDR3: TGCGCCAGCAGCCAAGGGGGCAGGTCCAGCTATGGCTACACCTTC. Residues: CASSQGGRSSYGYTF.